This T cell receptor beta chain was profiled in a study of Graves' ophthalmopathy and Graves' hyperthyroidism. Study background: The collection of peripheral blood took place at initial diagnosis, before any treatment.

Beta-chain TCR CDR3 regions were amplified from RNA transcripts. HTBI-primed first-round RT-PCR preceded second-round multiplex PCR. TCRdb recomputed calls from the multiplex PCR reads with MiXCR, one row per CDR3 protein. Among 150,000 or so distinct CDR3 sequences listed, over 35% were seen once. This clonotype was seen more than once but under ten times. CDR3 length: 12 residues. Trimming stripped 6 bases from V and 3 bases from J, with 8 bases between. If patients had other autoimmune diseases, uncontrolled infections, pregnancy or lactation, they were excluded. The V call is TRBV12-3 or TRBV12-4, the J call TRBJ2-5; possibly TRBD1 for D (5 bases). The sequenced sample was peripheral blood. The receptor was isolated from a woman aged 40 to 49 with Graves' ophthalmopathy. The CDR3 DNA reads TGTGCCAGCAGCCCGACAGAAGAGACCCAGTACTTC. Amino acid sequence: CASSPTEETQYF.